This is a list of T cell receptor beta chains from one sample in a study of blood T cells in healthy people across ages. TCRdb independently ran MiXCR on the 5' RACE reads; one entry per CDR3 protein. The sample consists of roughly 800,000 distinct CDR3 sequences, roughly 53% of them appearing once. What was sequenced was blood. The receptors derive from a man older than 75 in good health. The CDR3 runs from the conserved cysteine through the conserved F or W. Fields, in order: clone size, V gene, J gene, D gene, CDR3 protein, CDR3 DNA. D genes are given only for firm matches. Rows give clone size only sometimes, using once, few, many, or a class for an expanded clone.

clone_size: -; v_call: TRBV27; j_call: TRBJ2-7; d_call: TRBD1; cdr3_aa: CASSHRQGLLHEQYF; cdr3_nt: TGTGCCAGCAGTCACCGACAGGGGTTGTTACACGAGCAGTACTTC
clone_size: -; v_call: TRBV29-1; j_call: TRBJ1-1; d_call: -; cdr3_aa: CSVDLGGNTEAFF; cdr3_nt: TGCAGCGTTGATTTGGGGGGGAACACTGAAGCTTTCTTT
clone_size: -; v_call: TRBV5-1; j_call: TRBJ2-1; d_call: TRBD1; cdr3_aa: CASSLIGQGNDEQFF; cdr3_nt: TGCGCCAGCAGCTTGATAGGACAGGGTAACGATGAGCAGTTCTTC
clone_size: -; v_call: TRBV11-2; j_call: TRBJ2-1; d_call: -; cdr3_aa: CASSLESQGPGYNNEQFF; cdr3_nt: TGTGCCAGCAGCTTAGAGAGCCAGGGACCGGGGTATAACAATGAGCAGTTCTTC
clone_size: -; v_call: TRBV27; j_call: TRBJ2-1; d_call: -; cdr3_aa: CASTPAGGPYNEQFF; cdr3_nt: TGTGCCAGCACCCCGGCTGGGGGCCCCTACAATGAGCAGTTCTTC
clone_size: once; v_call: TRBV24-1; j_call: TRBJ1-4; d_call: -; cdr3_aa: CATSDPMGHGDNEKLFF; cdr3_nt: TGTGCCACCAGTGATCCTATGGGACACGGGGACAATGAAAAACTGTTTTTT
clone_size: -; v_call: TRBV20-1; j_call: TRBJ2-7; d_call: -; cdr3_aa: CSARRDLTYEQYF; cdr3_nt: TGCAGTGCTAGGCGCGATTTAACCTACGAGCAGTACTTC
clone_size: -; v_call: TRBV6-1; j_call: TRBJ2-3; d_call: TRBD1; cdr3_aa: CASSRRPDRAFTDTQYF; cdr3_nt: TGTGCCAGCAGCCGGAGGCCGGACAGGGCTTTCACAGATACGCAGTATTTT
clone_size: -; v_call: TRBV3-1; j_call: TRBJ2-7; d_call: TRBD2; cdr3_aa: CASSQDPSGRLYEQYF; cdr3_nt: TGTGCCAGCAGCCAAGATCCTAGCGGGAGATTGTACGAGCAGTACTTC
clone_size: -; v_call: TRBV27; j_call: TRBJ2-7; d_call: TRBD1; cdr3_aa: CASSRATGVGFVEQYF; cdr3_nt: TGTGCCAGCAGTCGAGCGACAGGGGTGGGGTTTGTCGAGCAGTACTTC
clone_size: few; v_call: TRBV24-1; j_call: TRBJ2-3; d_call: -; cdr3_aa: CATSDSALDTQYF; cdr3_nt: TGTGCCACCAGTGATTCCGCGCTGGATACGCAGTATTTT
clone_size: -; v_call: TRBV6-5; j_call: TRBJ2-1; d_call: TRBD2; cdr3_aa: CASSYLLAGPNEQFF; cdr3_nt: TGTGCCAGCAGTTACCTTCTAGCGGGCCCCAATGAGCAGTTCTTC
clone_size: many; v_call: TRBV5-1; j_call: TRBJ2-6; d_call: -; cdr3_aa: CASSLYSGANVLTF; cdr3_nt: TGTGCCAGCAGCTTGTATTCTGGGGCCAACGTCCTGACTTTC
clone_size: few; v_call: TRBV6-2/TRBV6-3; j_call: TRBJ2-5; d_call: -; cdr3_aa: CASSGYRLETQYF; cdr3_nt: TGTGCCAGCAGTGGGTATCGACTGGAGACCCAGTACTTC
clone_size: -; v_call: TRBV11-2; j_call: TRBJ2-7; d_call: -; cdr3_aa: CASSNRGEQYF; cdr3_nt: TGTGCCAGCAGCAACAGAGGCGAGCAGTACTTC
clone_size: few; v_call: TRBV7-2; j_call: TRBJ2-1; d_call: TRBD2; cdr3_aa: CASSLVGGTSGTYNEQFF; cdr3_nt: TGTGCCAGCAGCTTAGTAGGGGGGACTAGCGGGACCTACAATGAGCAGTTCTTC
clone_size: few; v_call: TRBV10-3; j_call: TRBJ2-7; d_call: -; cdr3_aa: CAISESDFAVVSYEQYF; cdr3_nt: TGTGCCATCAGTGAGTCAGATTTTGCAGTCGTCTCCTACGAGCAGTACTTC
clone_size: few; v_call: TRBV20-1; j_call: TRBJ1-4; d_call: -; cdr3_aa: CSARVAGIREKLFF; cdr3_nt: TGCAGTGCTAGAGTGGCCGGGATTAGGGAAAAACTGTTTTTT
clone_size: few; v_call: TRBV7-2; j_call: TRBJ2-1; d_call: TRBD2; cdr3_aa: CASSHGRASGSSYNEQFF; cdr3_nt: TGTGCCAGCAGCCACGGCCGAGCTAGCGGGAGTTCCTACAATGAGCAGTTCTTC
clone_size: -; v_call: TRBV21-1; j_call: TRBJ2-7; d_call: -; cdr3_aa: CASSKGVDGEQYF; cdr3_nt: TGTGCCAGCAGCAAGGGGGTTGATGGGGAGCAGTACTTC
clone_size: -; v_call: TRBV29-1; j_call: TRBJ2-3; d_call: -; cdr3_aa: CSVRFLPDTQYF; cdr3_nt: TGCAGCGTCCGGTTTCTCCCCGATACGCAGTATTTT
clone_size: -; v_call: TRBV28; j_call: TRBJ1-2; d_call: -; cdr3_aa: CASSLGGAGIYGYTF; cdr3_nt: TGTGCCAGCAGTTTAGGGGGGGCGGGTATCTATGGCTACACCTTC
clone_size: -; v_call: TRBV24-1; j_call: TRBJ1-2; d_call: -; cdr3_aa: CATSAPGGYGYTF; cdr3_nt: TGTGCCACCAGTGCCCCTGGAGGATATGGCTACACCTTC
clone_size: -; v_call: TRBV9; j_call: TRBJ2-5; d_call: TRBD2; cdr3_aa: CASSDGAGANQETQYF; cdr3_nt: TGTGCCAGCAGCGATGGGGCGGGAGCTAACCAAGAGACCCAGTACTTC
clone_size: -; v_call: TRBV2; j_call: TRBJ2-5; d_call: -; cdr3_aa: CASSEGGQLTSNQYF; cdr3_nt: TGTGCCAGCAGTGAAGGAGGGCAGCTCACCAGCAACCAGTACTTC
clone_size: few; v_call: TRBV6-5; j_call: TRBJ2-7; d_call: TRBD2; cdr3_aa: CASSYSGTTRQSSYEQYF; cdr3_nt: TGTGCCAGCAGTTACTCGGGGACTACGAGACAGTCCTCCTACGAGCAGTACTTC
clone_size: -; v_call: TRBV25-1; j_call: TRBJ2-1; d_call: TRBD2; cdr3_aa: CASSDWGGSSYNEQFF; cdr3_nt: TGTGCCAGCAGTGATTGGGGGGGGAGCTCCTACAATGAGCAGTTCTTC
clone_size: once; v_call: TRBV21-1; j_call: TRBJ2-4; d_call: -; cdr3_aa: CASSLRGGLAKNIQYF; cdr3_nt: TGTGCCAGCTCATTGCGAGGGGGACTAGCCAAAAACATTCAGTACTTC
clone_size: few; v_call: TRBV6-1; j_call: TRBJ2-1; d_call: -; cdr3_aa: CASSEVYNEQFF; cdr3_nt: TGTGCCAGCAGTGAAGTCTACAATGAGCAGTTCTTC
clone_size: -; v_call: TRBV29-1; j_call: TRBJ1-5; d_call: -; cdr3_aa: CSVGGGSNQPQHF; cdr3_nt: TGCAGCGTTGGAGGGGGAAGCAATCAGCCCCAGCATTTT
clone_size: few; v_call: TRBV6-1; j_call: TRBJ2-7; d_call: -; cdr3_aa: CASSEAGAVGYEQYF; cdr3_nt: TGTGCCAGCAGTGAAGCGGGCGCTGTGGGCTACGAGCAGTACTTC
clone_size: -; v_call: TRBV27; j_call: TRBJ2-1; d_call: TRBD2; cdr3_aa: CASRGLAGGYAEQFF; cdr3_nt: TGTGCCAGCAGGGGACTAGCGGGAGGGTACGCTGAGCAGTTCTTC
clone_size: few; v_call: TRBV5-4; j_call: TRBJ2-1; d_call: -; cdr3_aa: CASSLSETEQFF; cdr3_nt: TGTGCCAGCAGCTTGTCGGAGACTGAGCAGTTCTTC
clone_size: -; v_call: TRBV27; j_call: TRBJ1-2; d_call: -; cdr3_aa: CASSLLGGDGYTF; cdr3_nt: TGTGCCAGCAGTTTATTGGGGGGGGATGGCTACACCTTC
clone_size: -; v_call: TRBV7-2; j_call: TRBJ2-7; d_call: -; cdr3_aa: CASSLDRPLAELEYEQYF; cdr3_nt: TGTGCCAGCAGCTTAGATAGGCCACTGGCGGAGTTGGAGTACGAGCAGTACTTC
clone_size: few; v_call: TRBV11-2; j_call: TRBJ1-4; d_call: TRBD1; cdr3_aa: CASSLDGIRGDDGRATNEKLFF; cdr3_nt: TGTGCCAGCAGCTTAGATGGAATCAGGGGGGACGATGGTCGGGCAACTAATGAAAAACTGTTTTTT
clone_size: -; v_call: TRBV11-1; j_call: TRBJ2-2; d_call: TRBD1; cdr3_aa: CASNSRDRDTGELFF; cdr3_nt: TGTGCCAGCAACTCCCGGGACAGGGACACCGGGGAGCTGTTTTTT
clone_size: once; v_call: TRBV20-1; j_call: TRBJ2-5; d_call: -; cdr3_aa: CSAGDRNSPSEQYF; cdr3_nt: TGCAGTGCTGGTGACAGGAATTCTCCCAGTGAGCAGTACTTC
clone_size: few; v_call: TRBV12-3/TRBV12-4; j_call: TRBJ2-7; d_call: -; cdr3_aa: CASSQHLQGYEQYF; cdr3_nt: TGTGCCAGCAGCCAACACCTACAGGGCTACGAGCAGTACTTC
clone_size: -; v_call: TRBV18; j_call: TRBJ1-2; d_call: -; cdr3_aa: CASSSQTDYGYTF; cdr3_nt: TGTGCCAGCTCATCCCAGACGGACTATGGCTACACCTTC
clone_size: -; v_call: TRBV6-5; j_call: TRBJ1-2; d_call: -; cdr3_aa: CASRPTGSGGYTF; cdr3_nt: TGTGCCAGCAGGCCTACAGGGAGCGGTGGCTACACCTTC
clone_size: -; v_call: TRBV12-3/TRBV12-4; j_call: TRBJ2-5; d_call: TRBD2; cdr3_aa: CASGGKGLAGREQYF; cdr3_nt: TGTGCCAGCGGGGGTAAAGGACTAGCGGGAAGGGAGCAGTACTTC
clone_size: -; v_call: TRBV19; j_call: TRBJ2-1; d_call: TRBD1; cdr3_aa: CASSITGTGRTYNEQFF; cdr3_nt: TGTGCCAGTAGTATCACCGGGACAGGGCGTACTTACAATGAGCAGTTCTTC
clone_size: -; v_call: TRBV5-1; j_call: TRBJ2-1; d_call: TRBD2; cdr3_aa: CASRGTGTRNVLGEQFF; cdr3_nt: TGCGCCAGCAGAGGGACCGGGACTAGGAACGTCCTTGGTGAGCAGTTCTTC
clone_size: -; v_call: TRBV6-1; j_call: TRBJ2-3; d_call: -; cdr3_aa: CASGWGVSTDTQYF; cdr3_nt: TGTGCCAGCGGTTGGGGGGTAAGCACAGATACGCAGTATTTT
clone_size: few; v_call: TRBV13; j_call: TRBJ2-5; d_call: -; cdr3_aa: CASSLAPRGQETQYF; cdr3_nt: TGTGCCAGCAGCTTAGCCCCTAGAGGGCAAGAGACCCAGTACTTC
clone_size: -; v_call: TRBV4-2; j_call: TRBJ1-1; d_call: -; cdr3_aa: CASSQDRTRGGTEAFF; cdr3_nt: TGTGCCAGCAGCCAAGATCGAACACGGGGCGGCACTGAAGCTTTCTTT
clone_size: few; v_call: TRBV11-2; j_call: TRBJ2-3; d_call: -; cdr3_aa: CASSLETATLWAYF; cdr3_nt: TGTGCCAGCAGCTTAGAGACAGCTACTCTTTGGGCGTATTTT
clone_size: once; v_call: TRBV3-1; j_call: TRBJ2-5; d_call: TRBD2; cdr3_aa: CASSTSRLARSTQYF; cdr3_nt: TGTGCCAGCAGCACATCTAGACTAGCGCGAAGTACCCAGTACTTC
clone_size: few; v_call: TRBV15; j_call: TRBJ2-3; d_call: TRBD2; cdr3_aa: CATSPSIAGYGVGYAYF; cdr3_nt: TGTGCCACCAGCCCCAGTATAGCGGGATATGGGGTAGGATACGCGTATTTT
clone_size: -; v_call: TRBV9; j_call: TRBJ2-1; d_call: -; cdr3_aa: CASSVAGLVQGEQFF; cdr3_nt: TGTGCCAGCAGCGTAGCGGGACTGGTGCAGGGTGAGCAGTTCTTC
clone_size: -; v_call: TRBV14; j_call: TRBJ2-7; d_call: TRBD2; cdr3_aa: CASSQEAGRGSSYEQYF; cdr3_nt: TGTGCCAGCAGCCAAGAAGCGGGGCGGGGCAGCTCCTACGAGCAGTACTTC
clone_size: -; v_call: TRBV28; j_call: TRBJ1-4; d_call: -; cdr3_aa: CASSLSQGSDEKLFF; cdr3_nt: TGTGCCAGCAGTTTATCCCAGGGATCGGATGAAAAACTGTTTTTT